What follows describes a single T cell receptor beta chain. This PCR relied on a set of 60 Vbeta primers and 13 Jbeta primers. The assay was immunoSEQ multiplex PCR, and TCRdb's table has in-frame clones only and misses some. The sample includes around 200,000 clones, less than 85% of them seen just once. This sample was taken from a study of cytomegalovirus exposure and HLA in healthy donors. V lost 2 bases to trimming and J lost 0 bases, with 14 bases between them. This CDR3 spans 18 amino acids. Germline CDR1 reads MNHEY; CDR2 reads SMNVEV (reference sequence). V gene TRBV27 combines with J gene TRBJ1-6; D remains ambiguous. Sample: PBMCs. This receptor was taken from a boy aged 10-17 years in good health and CMV-seronegative. CDR3: CASSLLTSGSSYNSPLHF. The CDR3 DNA reads TGTGCCAGCAGTTTACTAACATCGGGGAGCTCCTATAATTCACCCCTCCACTTT.